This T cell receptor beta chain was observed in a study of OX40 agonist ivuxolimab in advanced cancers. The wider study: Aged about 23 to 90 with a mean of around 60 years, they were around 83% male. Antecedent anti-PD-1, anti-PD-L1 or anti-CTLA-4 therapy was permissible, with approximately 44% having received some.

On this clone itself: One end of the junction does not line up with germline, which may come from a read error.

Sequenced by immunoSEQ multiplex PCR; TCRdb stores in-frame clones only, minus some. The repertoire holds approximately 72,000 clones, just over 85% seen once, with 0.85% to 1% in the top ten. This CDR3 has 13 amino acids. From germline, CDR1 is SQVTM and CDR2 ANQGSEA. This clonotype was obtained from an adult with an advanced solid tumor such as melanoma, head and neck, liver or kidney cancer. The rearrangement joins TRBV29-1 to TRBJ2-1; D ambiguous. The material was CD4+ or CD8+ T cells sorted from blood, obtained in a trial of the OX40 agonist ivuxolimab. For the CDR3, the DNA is TGCAGCGTTGAATTTATGTCCTCCAATGAGCAGTTCTTC. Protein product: CSVEFMSSNEQFF.